The 4 T cell receptor beta chains listed next were all sequenced from one sample in a study of blood T cells in healthy people across ages. The authors ran a second PCR of roughly 6 to 12 cycles using a sample-barcoded 5' primer and a J-beta primer mix. Using its own MiXCR run on the 5' RACE reads, TCRdb lists one record per CDR3 protein. The sample holds 790,000 or so distinct CDR3 sequences, more than 50% seen once. The sample consisted of blood. The receptors stem from a man aged 40-49 years in good health.

This chain connects TRBV7-8 to TRBJ2-7; 8 nucleotides align to TRBD1. Germline-derived CDR1 and CDR2 are SGHVS and FQNEAQ. V dropped 3 bases and J dropped 3; count of bases not matched to a gene: 13. This CDR3 region has 17 residues. CDR3 region: CASSFGREGQGGYEQYF. CDR3 bases: TGTGCCAGCAGCTTTGGCCGGGAAGGACAGGGCGGCTACGAGCAGTACTTC.

The chain links TRBV6-5 to TRBJ2-1; 8 bases map to TRBD1. Trimming removed 2 bases from V and 2 bases from J; junction bases left unmatched: 11. Per germline, CDR1 MNHEY and CDR2 SVGAGI. The CDR3 consists of 18 residues. The CDR3 reads CASSYTLRTGITYNEQFF. CDR3 coding DNA: TGTGCCAGCAGTTACACATTACGGACAGGGATCACCTACAATGAGCAGTTCTTC.

The V gene is TRBV11-2, the J gene TRBJ2-7, with 10 bases lining up with TRBD1. In germline, CDR1 is SGHAT, CDR2 FQNNGV. V shed 0 bases and J 0 bases; nucleotides not matched to a gene: 2. The CDR3 consists of 16 residues. The CDR3 bases are TGTGCCAGCAGCTTAGAGGGACAGGGGACCTCCTACGAGCAGTACTTC. It is translated as CASSLEGQGTSYEQYF.

This clonotype showed up just a few times. The V and J genes are TRBV5-1 and TRBJ1-4; D unclear. This CDR3 spans 15 amino acids. Germline assignment: CDR1 SGHRS and CDR2 YFSETQ. Trimming took 0 bases from V and 0 from J, leaving 6 bases between them. In nucleotides, the CDR3 is TGCGCCAGCAGCTTGGAGCCCACAACTAATGAAAAACTGTTTTTT. Its protein is CASSLEPTTNEKLFF.